This T cell receptor beta chain was retrieved from a study of T cells in Graves' hyperthyroidism and ophthalmopathy. The source material, RNA transcripts, was used to amplify TCR beta CDR3 regions. Using the HTBI primer set, a first-round RT-PCR was run on the TCR CDR3. Via MiXCR, TCRdb re-called the multiplex PCR reads, giving one row per CDR3 protein. The data contain 450,000 to 500,000 distinct CDR3 sequences, approximately 23% of them singletons. General study findings and limits: Among clonotypes expanded in thyroid above 0.001, most were also found in blood.

Notes on this clonotype: The antigen is not known.

Diagnoses used clinical symptoms, serum thyroxine and TRAb, thyroid ultrasound and orbital computed tomography. Extraction of PBMCs used more than 8.5 ml of fresh peripheral blood. Germline loops: CDR1 SEHNR, CDR2 FQNEAQ (reference sequence). This CDR3 is built from 15 residues. Between the trimmed V and J ends, which lost 7 bases and 6 bases, there was a span of 20 bases. The receptor was derived from a woman in her sixties or seventies with Graves' ophthalmopathy. The V and J genes are TRBV7-9 and TRBJ2-3; weak D call: TRBD2 (6 bases). The sequenced material came from blood. CDR3 region: CASTPLALPGDTQYF. CDR3 bases: TGTGCCAGCACCCCTCTAGCGCTACCCGGGGATACGCAGTATTTT.